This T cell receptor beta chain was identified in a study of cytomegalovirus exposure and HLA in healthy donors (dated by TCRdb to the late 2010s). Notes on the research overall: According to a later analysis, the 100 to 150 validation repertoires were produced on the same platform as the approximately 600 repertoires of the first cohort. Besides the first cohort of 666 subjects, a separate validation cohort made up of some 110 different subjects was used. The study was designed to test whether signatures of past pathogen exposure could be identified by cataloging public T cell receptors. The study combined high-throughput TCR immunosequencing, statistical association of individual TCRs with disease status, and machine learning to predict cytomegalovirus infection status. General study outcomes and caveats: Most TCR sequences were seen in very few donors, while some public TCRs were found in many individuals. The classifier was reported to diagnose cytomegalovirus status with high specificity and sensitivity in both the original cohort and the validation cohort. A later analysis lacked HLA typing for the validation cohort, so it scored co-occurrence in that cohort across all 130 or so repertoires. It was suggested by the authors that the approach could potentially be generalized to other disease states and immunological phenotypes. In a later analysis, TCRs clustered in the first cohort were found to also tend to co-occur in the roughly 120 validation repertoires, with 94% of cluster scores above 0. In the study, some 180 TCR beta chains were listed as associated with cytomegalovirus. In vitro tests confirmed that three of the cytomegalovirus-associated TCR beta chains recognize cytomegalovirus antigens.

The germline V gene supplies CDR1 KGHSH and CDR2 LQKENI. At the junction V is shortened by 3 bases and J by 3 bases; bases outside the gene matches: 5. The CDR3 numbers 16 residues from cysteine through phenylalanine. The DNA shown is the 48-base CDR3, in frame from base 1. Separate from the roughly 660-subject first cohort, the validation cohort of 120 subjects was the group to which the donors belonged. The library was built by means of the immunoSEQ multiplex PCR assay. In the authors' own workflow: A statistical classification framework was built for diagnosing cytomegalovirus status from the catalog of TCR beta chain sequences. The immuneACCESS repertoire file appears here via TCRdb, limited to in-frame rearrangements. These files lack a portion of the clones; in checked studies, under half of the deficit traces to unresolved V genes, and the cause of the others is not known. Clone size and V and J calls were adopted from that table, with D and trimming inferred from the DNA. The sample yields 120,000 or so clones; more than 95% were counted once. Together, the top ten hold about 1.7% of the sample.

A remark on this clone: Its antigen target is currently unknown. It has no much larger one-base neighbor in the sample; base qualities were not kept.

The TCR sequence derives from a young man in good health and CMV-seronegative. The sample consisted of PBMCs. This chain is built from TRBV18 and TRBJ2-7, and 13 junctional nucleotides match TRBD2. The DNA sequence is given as TGTGCCAGCTCACCGCAGGGACTAGCGGGAAGCTACGAGCAGTACTTC. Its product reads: CASSPQGLAGSYEQYF.